The rows below give T cell receptor beta chains drawn from one sample of a study of cytomegalovirus exposure and HLA in healthy donors. Only in-frame clones appear in the TCRdb table, and some are missing; sequencing was by immunoSEQ multiplex PCR. The sample holds around 38,000 clones, around three fifths seen once. Sequences were obtained from PBMCs. The receptors shown here come from a man in his fifties or sixties in good health and CMV-seropositive. Both conserved end residues are part of each CDR3. The order of the fields is clone size, D gene, J gene, V gene, CDR3 protein, CDR3 DNA. The D gene is left open where the match is weak. Clone size is stated in some rows and not others, as once, few, many or a class when expanded.

clone_size: -
d_call: -
j_call: TRBJ2-3
v_call: TRBV25-1
cdr3_aa: CASSESVTGGTDTQYF
cdr3_nt: TGTGCCAGCAGTGAATCCGTGACAGGTGGCACAGATACGCAGTATTTT

clone_size: -
d_call: -
j_call: TRBJ2-7
v_call: TRBV18
cdr3_aa: CASSADRSLYEQYF
cdr3_nt: TGTGCCAGCTCAGCCGACAGGAGTCTTTACGAGCAGTACTTC

clone_size: -
d_call: TRBD1
j_call: TRBJ1-5
v_call: TRBV30
cdr3_aa: CAWSIGQDNQPQHF
cdr3_nt: TGTGCCTGGAGTATTGGACAGGACAATCAGCCCCAGCATTTT

clone_size: -
d_call: -
j_call: TRBJ1-2
v_call: TRBV18
cdr3_aa: CASSPSEGRHHGYTF
cdr3_nt: TGTGCCAGCTCACCGAGCGAGGGCAGGCACCATGGCTACACCTTC

clone_size: -
d_call: -
j_call: TRBJ2-7
v_call: TRBV5-6
cdr3_aa: CASHKPQGSYEQYF
cdr3_nt: TGTGCCAGCCACAAACCCCAGGGGAGCTACGAGCAGTACTTC

clone_size: few
d_call: -
j_call: TRBJ2-1
v_call: TRBV5-1
cdr3_aa: CASSSWSGGTYNEQFF
cdr3_nt: TGCGCCAGCAGCTCCTGGTCCGGAGGCACCTACAATGAGCAGTTCTTC

clone_size: -
d_call: -
j_call: TRBJ2-5
v_call: TRBV16
cdr3_aa: CASSHQGGQETQYF
cdr3_nt: TGTGCCAGCAGCCACCAGGGGGGACAAGAGACCCAGTACTTC

clone_size: -
d_call: -
j_call: TRBJ2-2
v_call: TRBV11-2
cdr3_aa: CASSPLQGYGELFF
cdr3_nt: TGTGCCAGCAGCCCCTTACAGGGATACGGGGAGCTGTTTTTT

clone_size: -
d_call: -
j_call: TRBJ2-2
v_call: TRBV5-6
cdr3_aa: CASSFLRGSDTGELFF
cdr3_nt: TGTGCCAGCAGCTTCTTACGGGGGTCGGACACCGGGGAGCTGTTTTTT

clone_size: -
d_call: TRBD1
j_call: TRBJ2-3
v_call: TRBV5-1
cdr3_aa: CASSSDRGSSTDTQYF
cdr3_nt: TGCGCCAGCAGCTCCGACAGGGGCTCAAGCACAGATACGCAGTATTTT

clone_size: once
d_call: TRBD2
j_call: TRBJ2-7
v_call: TRBV4-3
cdr3_aa: CASSQALGGAYEQYF
cdr3_nt: TGCGCCAGCAGCCAGGCCCTGGGGGGGGCCTACGAGCAGTACTTC

clone_size: -
d_call: -
j_call: TRBJ1-1
v_call: TRBV5-4
cdr3_aa: CASSLGGGGATEAFF
cdr3_nt: TGTGCCAGCAGCTTGGGGGGTGGGGGCGCCACTGAAGCTTTCTTT

clone_size: -
d_call: TRBD1
j_call: TRBJ1-3
v_call: TRBV6-5
cdr3_aa: CASSRQGRGNTIYF
cdr3_nt: TGTGCCAGCAGTCGACAGGGGCGGGGAAACACCATATATTTT

clone_size: -
d_call: -
j_call: TRBJ2-7
v_call: TRBV6-5
cdr3_aa: CASDSSSYEQYF
cdr3_nt: TGTGCCAGCGATTCGAGCTCCTACGAGCAGTACTTC

clone_size: -
d_call: TRBD1
j_call: TRBJ1-5
v_call: TRBV2
cdr3_aa: CASSGGTGGNQPQHF
cdr3_nt: TGTGCCAGCAGCGGAGGGACAGGGGGCAATCAGCCCCAGCATTTT

clone_size: -
d_call: -
j_call: TRBJ1-2
v_call: TRBV7-8
cdr3_aa: CASSLGEGGTTNYGYTF
cdr3_nt: TGTGCCAGCAGCTTAGGGGAGGGAGGGACTACTAACTATGGCTACACCTTC

clone_size: -
d_call: -
j_call: TRBJ1-1
v_call: TRBV20-1
cdr3_aa: CSARGREAFF
cdr3_nt: TGCAGTGCTAGGGGCCGTGAAGCTTTCTTT

clone_size: -
d_call: TRBD2
j_call: TRBJ2-1
v_call: TRBV7-8
cdr3_aa: CASSTRTSGGNEQFF
cdr3_nt: TGTGCCAGCAGCACCCGGACTAGCGGGGGAAATGAGCAGTTCTTC

clone_size: -
d_call: -
j_call: TRBJ2-2
v_call: TRBV7-2
cdr3_aa: CASSSRVRGSGELFF
cdr3_nt: TGTGCCAGCAGCTCGAGGGTGAGGGGGTCCGGGGAGCTGTTTTTT

clone_size: -
d_call: -
j_call: TRBJ2-6
v_call: TRBV6-5
cdr3_aa: CASSPEGTGANVLTF
cdr3_nt: TGTGCCAGCTCCCCCGAGGGAACTGGGGCCAACGTCCTGACTTTC

clone_size: few
d_call: TRBD2
j_call: TRBJ2-7
v_call: TRBV18
cdr3_aa: CASSPQRGEYEQYF
cdr3_nt: TGTGCCAGCTCACCCCAGCGGGGGGAGTACGAGCAGTACTTC

clone_size: few
d_call: TRBD2
j_call: TRBJ2-1
v_call: TRBV7-2
cdr3_aa: CASSSRPSGGAEVEQFF
cdr3_nt: TGTGCCAGCAGCTCCCGACCTAGCGGGGGGGCCGAGGTTGAGCAGTTCTTC

clone_size: few
d_call: TRBD2
j_call: TRBJ2-7
v_call: TRBV19
cdr3_aa: CASSTWTSGGYEQYF
cdr3_nt: TGTGCCAGTAGTACCTGGACTAGCGGGGGATACGAGCAGTACTTC

clone_size: -
d_call: TRBD1
j_call: TRBJ2-2
v_call: TRBV5-1
cdr3_aa: CASSLVGGPGTGELFF
cdr3_nt: TGCGCCAGCAGCTTGGTAGGGGGCCCGGGCACCGGGGAGCTGTTTTTT

clone_size: -
d_call: -
j_call: TRBJ1-1
v_call: TRBV27
cdr3_aa: CASRPLMNTEAFF
cdr3_nt: TGTGCCAGCCGCCCACTCATGAACACTGAAGCTTTCTTT

clone_size: -
d_call: -
j_call: TRBJ1-2
v_call: TRBV5-1
cdr3_aa: CASSSEEERYGYTF
cdr3_nt: TGCGCCAGCAGCTCCGAAGAGGAGAGGTATGGCTACACCTTC

clone_size: -
d_call: TRBD2
j_call: TRBJ2-7
v_call: TRBV7-3
cdr3_aa: CASSPGTSGHEQYF
cdr3_nt: TGTGCCAGCAGCCCCGGGACTAGCGGGCACGAGCAGTACTTC

clone_size: -
d_call: -
j_call: TRBJ2-6
v_call: TRBV11-3
cdr3_aa: CASSLGDNGANVLTF
cdr3_nt: TGTGCCAGCAGCTTAGGGGACAACGGGGCCAACGTCCTGACTTTC

clone_size: -
d_call: TRBD1
j_call: TRBJ2-5
v_call: TRBV29-1
cdr3_aa: CSAKTGYETQYF
cdr3_nt: TGCAGCGCTAAGACAGGGTACGAGACCCAGTACTTC

clone_size: -
d_call: -
j_call: TRBJ2-1
v_call: TRBV28
cdr3_aa: CASILPSPPYNEQFF
cdr3_nt: TGTGCCAGCATTTTACCCTCTCCCCCTTACAATGAGCAGTTCTTC

clone_size: -
d_call: -
j_call: TRBJ2-7
v_call: TRBV5-4
cdr3_aa: CASSFNLPSREQYF
cdr3_nt: TGTGCCAGCAGCTTTAATCTTCCCTCCCGCGAGCAGTACTTC

clone_size: -
d_call: -
j_call: TRBJ2-6
v_call: TRBV5-4
cdr3_aa: CASSLFNSGANVLTF
cdr3_nt: TGTGCCAGCAGCTTGTTCAACTCTGGGGCCAACGTCCTGACTTTC

clone_size: -
d_call: -
j_call: TRBJ2-7
v_call: TRBV2
cdr3_aa: CASSIQGYEQYF
cdr3_nt: TGTGCCAGCAGTATACAGGGCTACGAGCAGTACTTC

clone_size: -
d_call: -
j_call: TRBJ1-2
v_call: TRBV6-5
cdr3_aa: CASSYSVGENYGYTF
cdr3_nt: TGTGCCAGCAGTTACTCGGTGGGAGAAAACTATGGCTACACCTTC

clone_size: few
d_call: TRBD1
j_call: TRBJ1-1
v_call: TRBV11-3
cdr3_aa: CASSSGQGATEAFF
cdr3_nt: TGTGCCAGCAGCTCGGGACAGGGGGCGACTGAAGCTTTCTTT

clone_size: few
d_call: -
j_call: TRBJ1-5
v_call: TRBV1
cdr3_aa: CTSSQGGTEESNQPQHF
cdr3_nt: TGCACCAGCAGCCAAGGTGGGACAGAAGAGAGCAATCAGCCCCAGCATTTT

clone_size: -
d_call: TRBD2
j_call: TRBJ2-3
v_call: TRBV6-6
cdr3_aa: CASIWGTGGGTDTQYF
cdr3_nt: TGTGCCAGCATTTGGGGGACGGGAGGAGGCACAGATACGCAGTATTTT

clone_size: -
d_call: -
j_call: TRBJ2-1
v_call: TRBV9
cdr3_aa: CASSVLGGALVEQFF
cdr3_nt: TGTGCCAGCAGCGTACTAGGGGGGGCGTTGGTTGAGCAGTTCTTC

clone_size: -
d_call: TRBD2
j_call: TRBJ2-7
v_call: TRBV7-2
cdr3_aa: CASSSLWGVGLAEQQYF
cdr3_nt: TGTGCCAGCAGTTCCCTGTGGGGTGTGGGACTAGCAGAACAGCAGTACTTC

clone_size: -
d_call: -
j_call: TRBJ2-2
v_call: TRBV11-2
cdr3_aa: CASSPGDKQAGELFF
cdr3_nt: TGTGCCAGCAGCCCAGGGGATAAGCAGGCCGGGGAGCTGTTTTTT

clone_size: -
d_call: -
j_call: TRBJ2-2
v_call: TRBV5-1
cdr3_aa: CASSLYPGPSGELFF
cdr3_nt: TGCGCCAGCAGCTTGTATCCAGGGCCTAGCGGGGAGCTGTTTTTT

clone_size: -
d_call: TRBD1
j_call: TRBJ1-2
v_call: TRBV11-2
cdr3_aa: CASSWTGVLDGYTF
cdr3_nt: TGTGCCAGCAGCTGGACAGGGGTATTGGATGGCTACACCTTC

clone_size: -
d_call: -
j_call: TRBJ2-7
v_call: TRBV28
cdr3_aa: CASSIPGQHLRVGQYF
cdr3_nt: TGTGCCAGCAGCATACCGGGACAACACCTACGAGTTGGGCAGTACTTC

clone_size: -
d_call: TRBD2
j_call: TRBJ2-3
v_call: TRBV11-3
cdr3_aa: CASSPSGGTDTQYF
cdr3_nt: TGTGCCAGCAGCCCTAGCGGGGGAACAGATACGCAGTATTTT

clone_size: -
d_call: -
j_call: TRBJ1-2
v_call: TRBV5-4
cdr3_aa: CASSPDTKNYGYTF
cdr3_nt: TGTGCCAGCAGCCCGGACACGAAGAACTATGGCTACACCTTC

clone_size: -
d_call: TRBD2
j_call: TRBJ2-5
v_call: TRBV7-2
cdr3_aa: CASSLVHERGTALLRYF
cdr3_nt: TGTGCCAGCAGCTTAGTCCACGAGCGGGGTACCGCCCTCCTTAGGTACTTC

clone_size: -
d_call: TRBD1
j_call: TRBJ1-5
v_call: TRBV7-2
cdr3_aa: CASSQSTGGHQPQHF
cdr3_nt: TGTGCCAGCAGCCAATCGACAGGGGGCCATCAGCCCCAGCATTTT

clone_size: -
d_call: TRBD2
j_call: TRBJ2-5
v_call: TRBV7-2
cdr3_aa: CASNRRSGGATLQESQYF
cdr3_nt: TGTGCCAGCAACCGACGTAGCGGGGGGGCTACATTACAAGAGTCCCAGTACTTC

clone_size: -
d_call: TRBD2
j_call: TRBJ2-1
v_call: TRBV5-1
cdr3_aa: CASSLGLAGHNEQFF
cdr3_nt: TGCGCCAGCAGCCTCGGACTAGCGGGCCACAATGAGCAGTTCTTC

clone_size: -
d_call: -
j_call: TRBJ1-3
v_call: TRBV11-1
cdr3_aa: CASSLDGHSGNTIYF
cdr3_nt: TGTGCCAGCAGCTTGGACGGACACTCTGGAAACACCATATATTTT

clone_size: -
d_call: -
j_call: TRBJ1-5
v_call: TRBV6-1
cdr3_aa: CASSEASLGQHF
cdr3_nt: TGTGCCAGCAGTGAAGCTTCCCTCGGCCAGCATTTT

clone_size: -
d_call: -
j_call: TRBJ1-2
v_call: TRBV15
cdr3_aa: CATSRDSGTKEGYTF
cdr3_nt: TGTGCCACCAGCAGAGACTCCGGGACAAAGGAGGGCTACACCTTC